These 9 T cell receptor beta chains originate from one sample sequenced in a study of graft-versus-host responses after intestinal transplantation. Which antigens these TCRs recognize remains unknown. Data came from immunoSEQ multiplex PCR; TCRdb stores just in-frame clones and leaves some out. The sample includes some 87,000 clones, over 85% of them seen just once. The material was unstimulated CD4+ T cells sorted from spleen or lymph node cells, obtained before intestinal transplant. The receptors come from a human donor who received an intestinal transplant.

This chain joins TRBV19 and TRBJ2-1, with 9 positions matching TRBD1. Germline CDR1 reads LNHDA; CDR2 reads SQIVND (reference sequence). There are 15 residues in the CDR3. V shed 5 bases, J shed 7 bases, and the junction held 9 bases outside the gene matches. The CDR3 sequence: CASSGDRGSLNEQFF. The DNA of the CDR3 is TGTGCCAGTAGTGGAGACAGGGGGAGTTTGAATGAGCAGTTCTTC.

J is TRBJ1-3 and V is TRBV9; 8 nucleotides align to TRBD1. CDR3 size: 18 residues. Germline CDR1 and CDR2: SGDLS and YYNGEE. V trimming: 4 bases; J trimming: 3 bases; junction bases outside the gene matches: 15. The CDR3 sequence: CASSTRTGRGGNGNTIYF. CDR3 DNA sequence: TGTGCCAGCAGCACTCGGACAGGGAGGGGAGGGAATGGAAACACCATATATTTT. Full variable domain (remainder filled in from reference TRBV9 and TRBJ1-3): DSGVTQTPKHLITATGQRVTLRCSPRSGDLSVYWYQQSLDQGLQFLIQYYNGEERAKGNILERFSAQQFPDLHSELNLSSLELGDSALYFCASSTRTGRGGNGNTIYFGEGSWLTVV.

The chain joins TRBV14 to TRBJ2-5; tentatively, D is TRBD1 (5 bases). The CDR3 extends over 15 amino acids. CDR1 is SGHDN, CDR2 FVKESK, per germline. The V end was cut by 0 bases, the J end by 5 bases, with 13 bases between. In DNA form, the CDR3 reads TGTGCCAGCAGCCAAGATATATGGGGCGCGGAGACCCAGTACTTC. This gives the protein CASSQDIWGAETQYF. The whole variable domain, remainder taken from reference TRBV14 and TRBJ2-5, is EAGVTQFPSHSVIEKGQTVTLRCDPISGHDNLYWYRRVMGKEIKFLLHFVKESKQDESGMPNNRFLAERTGGTYSTLKVQPAELEDSGVYFCASSQDIWGAETQYFGPGTRLLVL.

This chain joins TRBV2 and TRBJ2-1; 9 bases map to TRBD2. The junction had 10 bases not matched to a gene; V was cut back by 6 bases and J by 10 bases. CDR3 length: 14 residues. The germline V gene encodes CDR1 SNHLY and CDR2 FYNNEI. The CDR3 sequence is CASSSGLAYSEQFF. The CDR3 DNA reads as TGTGCCAGCAGCAGTGGACTAGCGTACTCGGAGCAGTTCTTC.

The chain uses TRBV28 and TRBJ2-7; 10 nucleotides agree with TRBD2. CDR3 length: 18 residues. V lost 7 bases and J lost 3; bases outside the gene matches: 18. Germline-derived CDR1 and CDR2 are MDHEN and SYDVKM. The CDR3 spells CASITKREGPRLVYEQYF. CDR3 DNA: TGTGCCAGCATCACAAAGCGGGAGGGCCCACGTTTAGTCTACGAGCAGTACTTC.

The CDR3 reads CASSFDGLSTDTQYF. DNA for the CDR3: TGTGCCAGCAGCTTTGACGGGCTTAGCACAGATACGCAGTATTTT. The chain has TRBV7-8 and TRBJ2-3; no clear D gene. CDR1 and CDR2 (germline): SGHVS, FQNEAQ. V lost 3 bases to trimming and J lost 0 bases, with 10 bases between them. CDR3 length: 15 residues.

The CDR3 sequence is CATSMTGSVSDTQYF. In DNA form, the CDR3 reads TGTGCCACCAGCATGACAGGGAGTGTGTCAGATACGCAGTATTTT. The chain couples TRBV15 to TRBJ2-3; 7 nucleotides line up with TRBD1. Looked up from germline, CDR1 is LNHNV and CDR2 is YYDKDF (reference sequence). This CDR3 contains 15 residues. With V trimmed by 4 bases and J by 4 bases, 8 bases remained unmatched.

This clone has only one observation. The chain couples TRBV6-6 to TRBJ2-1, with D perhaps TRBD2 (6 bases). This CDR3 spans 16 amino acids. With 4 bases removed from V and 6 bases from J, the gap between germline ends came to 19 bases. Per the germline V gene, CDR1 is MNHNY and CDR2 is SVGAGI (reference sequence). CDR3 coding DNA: TGTGCCAGCAGTTCGCGGGTAGCGGTGGACTCCAATGAGCAGTTCTTC. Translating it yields CASSSRVAVDSNEQFF.

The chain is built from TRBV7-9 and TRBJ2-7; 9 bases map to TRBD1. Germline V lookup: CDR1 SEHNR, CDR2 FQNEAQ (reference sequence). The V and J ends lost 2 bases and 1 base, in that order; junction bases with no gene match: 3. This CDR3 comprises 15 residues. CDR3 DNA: TGTGCCAGCAGCTTAATACAGGGGGCTTCCTACGAGCAGTACTTC. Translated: CASSLIQGASYEQYF.